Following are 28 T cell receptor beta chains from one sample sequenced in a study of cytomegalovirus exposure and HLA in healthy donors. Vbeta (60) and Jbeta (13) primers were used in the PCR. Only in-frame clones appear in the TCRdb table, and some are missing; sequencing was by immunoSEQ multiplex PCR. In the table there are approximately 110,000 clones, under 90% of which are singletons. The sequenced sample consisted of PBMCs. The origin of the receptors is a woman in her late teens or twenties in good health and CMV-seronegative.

CDR3 amino acids: CASIHRERGGGDTQYF. CDR3 coding DNA: TGTGCCAGCATCCACCGGGAGCGGGGGGGCGGAGATACGCAGTATTTT. The chain carries TRBV6-6 and TRBJ2-3, with 10 bases identical to TRBD2. The V gene's germline CDR1 is MNHNY and CDR2 SVGAGI (reference sequence). With 7 bases clipped from V and 5 bases from J, the junction kept 12 bases outside the gene matches. The CDR3 sequence is 16 residues long.

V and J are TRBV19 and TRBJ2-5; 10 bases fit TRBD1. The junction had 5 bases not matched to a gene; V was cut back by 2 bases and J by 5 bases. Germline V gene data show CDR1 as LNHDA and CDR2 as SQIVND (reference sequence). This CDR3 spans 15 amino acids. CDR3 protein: CASSIRDRGRETQYF. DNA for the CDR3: TGTGCCAGTAGTATAAGGGACAGGGGCCGGGAGACCCAGTACTTC.

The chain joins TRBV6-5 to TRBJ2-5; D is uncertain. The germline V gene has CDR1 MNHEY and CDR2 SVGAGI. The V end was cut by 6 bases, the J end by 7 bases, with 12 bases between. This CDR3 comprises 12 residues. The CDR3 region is CASRAAHLTQYF. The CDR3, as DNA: TGTGCCAGCAGGGCGGCCCATCTGACCCAGTACTTC.

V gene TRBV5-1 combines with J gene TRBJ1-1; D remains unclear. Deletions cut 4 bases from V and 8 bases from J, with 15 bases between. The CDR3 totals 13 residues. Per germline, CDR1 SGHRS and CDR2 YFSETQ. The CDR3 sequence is CASSLYTRVEAFF. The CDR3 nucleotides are TGCGCCAGCAGCCTGTACACTAGGGTGGAAGCTTTCTTT.

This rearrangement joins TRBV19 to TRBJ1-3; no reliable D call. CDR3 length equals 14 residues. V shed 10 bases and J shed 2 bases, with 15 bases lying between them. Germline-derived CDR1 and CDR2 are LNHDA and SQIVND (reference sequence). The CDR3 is CATRRSGTGNTIYF. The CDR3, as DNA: TGTGCCACCAGAAGGTCGGGAACTGGAAACACCATATATTTT.

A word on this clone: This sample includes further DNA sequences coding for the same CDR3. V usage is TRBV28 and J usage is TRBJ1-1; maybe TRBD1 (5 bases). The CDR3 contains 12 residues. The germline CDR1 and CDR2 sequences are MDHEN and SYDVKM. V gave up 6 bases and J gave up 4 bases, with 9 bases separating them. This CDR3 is CASSSRVTEAFF. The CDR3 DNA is TGTGCCAGCAGCTCCAGGGTCACTGAAGCTTTCTTT.

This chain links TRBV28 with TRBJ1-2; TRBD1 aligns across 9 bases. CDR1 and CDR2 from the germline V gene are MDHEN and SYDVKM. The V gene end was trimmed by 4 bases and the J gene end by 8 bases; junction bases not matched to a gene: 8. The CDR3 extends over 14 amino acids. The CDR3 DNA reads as TGTGCCAGCAGTTCCCCCGGGACAGGGAAAGGCTACACCTTC. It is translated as CASSSPGTGKGYTF.

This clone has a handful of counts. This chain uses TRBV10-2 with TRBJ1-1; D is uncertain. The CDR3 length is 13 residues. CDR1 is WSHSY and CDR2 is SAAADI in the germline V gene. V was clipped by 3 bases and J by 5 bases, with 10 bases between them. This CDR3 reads CASSDSRRTEAFF. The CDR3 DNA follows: TGCGCCAGCAGTGACTCCCGCCGGACTGAAGCTTTCTTT.

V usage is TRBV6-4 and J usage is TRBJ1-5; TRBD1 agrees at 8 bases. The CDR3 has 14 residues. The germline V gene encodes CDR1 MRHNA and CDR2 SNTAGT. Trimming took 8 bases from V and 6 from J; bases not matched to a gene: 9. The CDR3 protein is CASDTGTGCQPQHF. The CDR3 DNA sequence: TGTGCCAGCGATACCGGGACAGGTTGTCAGCCCCAGCATTTT.

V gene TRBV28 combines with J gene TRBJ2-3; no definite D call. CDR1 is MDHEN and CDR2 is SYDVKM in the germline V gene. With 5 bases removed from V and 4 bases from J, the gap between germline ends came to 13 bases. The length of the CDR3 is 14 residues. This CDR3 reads CASSPAPRADTQYF. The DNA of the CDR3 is TGTGCCAGCAGTCCCGCCCCCCGGGCAGATACGCAGTATTTT.

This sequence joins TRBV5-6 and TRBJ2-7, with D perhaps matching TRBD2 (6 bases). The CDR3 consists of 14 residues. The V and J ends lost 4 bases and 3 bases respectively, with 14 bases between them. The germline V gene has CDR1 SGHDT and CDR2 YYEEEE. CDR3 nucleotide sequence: TGTGCCAGCAGCCCGGGGGACTTCTACTACGAGCAGTACTTC. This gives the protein CASSPGDFYYEQYF.

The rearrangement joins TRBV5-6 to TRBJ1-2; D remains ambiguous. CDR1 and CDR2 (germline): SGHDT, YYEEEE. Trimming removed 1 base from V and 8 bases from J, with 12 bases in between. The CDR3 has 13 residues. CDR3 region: CASSLSNGPGYTF. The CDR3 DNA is TGTGCCAGCAGCTTGTCAAATGGCCCAGGCTACACCTTC. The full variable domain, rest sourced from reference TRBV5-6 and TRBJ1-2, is DAGVTQSPTHLIKTRGQQVTLRCSPKSGHDTVSWYQQALGQGPQFIFQYYEEEERQRGNFPDRFSGHQFPNYSSELNVNALLLGDSALYLCASSLSNGPGYTFGSGTRLTVV.

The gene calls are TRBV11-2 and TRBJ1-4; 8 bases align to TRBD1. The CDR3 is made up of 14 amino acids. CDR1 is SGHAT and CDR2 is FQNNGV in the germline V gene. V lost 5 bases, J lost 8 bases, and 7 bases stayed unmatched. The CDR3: CASSKDREGEKLFF. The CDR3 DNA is TGTGCCAGCAGCAAGGACAGGGAAGGAGAAAAACTGTTTTTT.

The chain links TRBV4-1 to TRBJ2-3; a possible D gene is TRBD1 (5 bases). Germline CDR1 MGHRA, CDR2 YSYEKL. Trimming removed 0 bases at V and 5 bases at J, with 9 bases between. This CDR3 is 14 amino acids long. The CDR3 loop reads CASSQEARGDTQYF. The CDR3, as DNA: TGCGCCAGCAGCCAAGAAGCTAGGGGAGATACGCAGTATTTT.

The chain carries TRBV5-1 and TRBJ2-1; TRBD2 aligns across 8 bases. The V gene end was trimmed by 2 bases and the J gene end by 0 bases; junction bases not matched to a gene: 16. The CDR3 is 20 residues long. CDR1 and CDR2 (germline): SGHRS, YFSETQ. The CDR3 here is CASSFIRGDQRESSYNEQFF. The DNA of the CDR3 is TGCGCCAGCAGCTTTATTCGGGGGGATCAGCGGGAGAGCTCCTACAATGAGCAGTTCTTC.

CDR3 in DNA: TGTGCCAGCAGCGTAAGAGGAAGCTCTGGAAACACCATATATTTT. Translated, it gives CASSVRGSSGNTIYF. J is TRBJ1-3 and V is TRBV9; D is ambiguous. V shed 1 base and J shed 0 bases, with 8 bases lying between them. Germline V gene lookup returns CDR1 SGDLS and CDR2 YYNGEE. The CDR3 consists of 15 residues.

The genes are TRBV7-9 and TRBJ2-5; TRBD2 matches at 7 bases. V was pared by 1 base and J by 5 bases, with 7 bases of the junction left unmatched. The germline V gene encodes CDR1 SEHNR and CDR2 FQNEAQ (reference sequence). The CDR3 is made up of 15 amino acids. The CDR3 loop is CASSLGLGREETQYF. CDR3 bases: TGTGCCAGCAGCTTAGGTTTGGGGAGGGAGGAGACCCAGTACTTC.

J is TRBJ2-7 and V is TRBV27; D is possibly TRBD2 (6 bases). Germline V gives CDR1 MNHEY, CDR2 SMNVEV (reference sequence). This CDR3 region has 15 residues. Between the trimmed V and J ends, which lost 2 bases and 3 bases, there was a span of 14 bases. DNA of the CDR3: TGTGCCAGCAGTTTAGAAATAGGAGGGAACTACGAGCAGTACTTC. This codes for CASSLEIGGNYEQYF.

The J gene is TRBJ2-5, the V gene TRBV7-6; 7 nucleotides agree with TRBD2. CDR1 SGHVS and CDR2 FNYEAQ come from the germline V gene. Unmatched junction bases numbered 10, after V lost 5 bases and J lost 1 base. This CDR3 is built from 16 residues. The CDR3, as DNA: TGTGCCAGCAGCCGAAGACTAGCCCGGATCCAAGAGACCCAGTACTTC. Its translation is CASSRRLARIQETQYF. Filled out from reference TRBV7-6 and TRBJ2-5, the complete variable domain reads GAGVSQSPRYKVTKRGQDVALRCDPISGHVSLYWYRQALGQGPEFLTYFNYEAQQDKSGLPNDRFSAERPEGSISTLTIQRTEQRDSAMYRCASSRRLARIQETQYFGPGTRLLVL.

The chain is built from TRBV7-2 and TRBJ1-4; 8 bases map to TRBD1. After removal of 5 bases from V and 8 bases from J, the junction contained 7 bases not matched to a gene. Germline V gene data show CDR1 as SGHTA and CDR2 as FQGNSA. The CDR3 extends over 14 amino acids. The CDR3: CASSPDRGLEKLFF. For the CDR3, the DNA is TGTGCCAGCAGCCCTGACAGGGGACTAGAAAAACTGTTTTTT.

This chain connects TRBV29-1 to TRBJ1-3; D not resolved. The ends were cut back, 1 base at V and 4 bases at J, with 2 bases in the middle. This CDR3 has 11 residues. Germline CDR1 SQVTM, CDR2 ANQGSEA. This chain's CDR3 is CSVEAGNTIYF. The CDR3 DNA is TGCAGCGTTGAAGCGGGAAACACCATATATTTT.

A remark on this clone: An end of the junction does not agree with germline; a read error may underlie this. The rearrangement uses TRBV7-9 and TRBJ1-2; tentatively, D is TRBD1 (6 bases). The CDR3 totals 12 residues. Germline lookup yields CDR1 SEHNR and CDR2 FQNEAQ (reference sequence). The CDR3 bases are TGTTCCAGCAGCTCAGGGGTCCATGGCTACACCTTC. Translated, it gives CSSSSGVHGYTF. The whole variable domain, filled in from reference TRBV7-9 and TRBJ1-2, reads DTGVSQNPRHKITKRGQNVTFRCDPISEHNRLYWYRQTLGQGPEFLTYFQNEAQLEKSRLLSDRFSAERPKGSFSTLEIQRTEQGDSAMYLCSSSSGVHGYTFGSGTRLTVV.

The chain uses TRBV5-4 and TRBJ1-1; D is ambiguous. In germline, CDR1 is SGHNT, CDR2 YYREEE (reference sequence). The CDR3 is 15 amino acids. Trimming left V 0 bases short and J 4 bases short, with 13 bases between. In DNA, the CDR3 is TGTGCCAGCAGCTTGGGTGGAGGAGGGAGCACTGAAGCTTTCTTT. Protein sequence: CASSLGGGGSTEAFF.

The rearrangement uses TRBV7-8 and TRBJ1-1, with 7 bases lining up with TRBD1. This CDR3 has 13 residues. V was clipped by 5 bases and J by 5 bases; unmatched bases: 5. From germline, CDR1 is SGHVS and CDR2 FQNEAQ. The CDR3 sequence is CASSMTGRTEAFF. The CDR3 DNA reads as TGTGCCAGCAGCATGACAGGGCGGACTGAAGCTTTCTTT.

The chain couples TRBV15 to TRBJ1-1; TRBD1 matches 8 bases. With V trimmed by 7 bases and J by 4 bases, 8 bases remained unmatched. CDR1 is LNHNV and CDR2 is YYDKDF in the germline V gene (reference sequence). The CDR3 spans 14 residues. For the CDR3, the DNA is TGTGCCACCAACGCGACAGGGGCGAGCACTGAAGCTTTCTTT. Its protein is CATNATGASTEAFF.

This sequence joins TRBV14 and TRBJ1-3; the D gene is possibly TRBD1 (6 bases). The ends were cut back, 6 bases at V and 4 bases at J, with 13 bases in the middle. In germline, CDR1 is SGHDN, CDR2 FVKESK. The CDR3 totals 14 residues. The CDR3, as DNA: TGTGCCAGCAGTCGGGCCGGGACAGGAAACACCATATATTTT. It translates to CASSRAGTGNTIYF.

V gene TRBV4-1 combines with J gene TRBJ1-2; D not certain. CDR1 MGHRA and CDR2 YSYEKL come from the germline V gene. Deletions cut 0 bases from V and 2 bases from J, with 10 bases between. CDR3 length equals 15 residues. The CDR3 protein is CASSQEGVSNYGYTF. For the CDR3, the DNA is TGCGCCAGCAGCCAAGAGGGCGTCTCCAACTATGGCTACACCTTC.

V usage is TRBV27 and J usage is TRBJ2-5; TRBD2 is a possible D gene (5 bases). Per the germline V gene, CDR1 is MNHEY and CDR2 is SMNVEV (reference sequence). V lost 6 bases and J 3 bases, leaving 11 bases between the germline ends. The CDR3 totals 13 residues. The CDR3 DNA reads TGTGCCAGCAGATTCCAGGAGGAAGAGACCCAGTACTTC. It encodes CASRFQEEETQYF.